Listed here are 24 T cell receptor delta chains from one sample, sequenced in a study of gamma-delta chains in newborns, infants, children. TCRdb re-identified clones in the reads via CATT. The data contain under 8,000 delta-chain clones, about 2.7% of them singletons. The sample comprised blood. Receptor source: a child who was a newborn, infant or young child, either healthy, febrile or measles-vaccinated (not recorded which).

The genes are TRDV3 and TRDJ2; no definite D call. TCRdb is silent on the J gene; assignment here came from matching the DNA to germline. The V gene's germline CDR1 is TVYSNPD and CDR2 GDNSRS (reference sequence). There are 17 residues in the CDR3. Deletions cut 1 base from V and 2 bases from J, with 20 bases between. The chain's CDR3 is CAFTCDARIWLTAQLFF. The CDR3 DNA reads TGTGCCTTTACTTGCGATGCGAGGATTTGGTTGACAGCACAACTCTTCTTT.

Points on this clone: This clone may be a read error of a much larger clone one base away. The same CDR3 can be traced to other DNA sequences in this sample. This rearrangement joins TRDV2 to TRDJ3; TRDD3 aligns across 12 bases. Germline V gene sequence: CDR1 GEAIGNYY, CDR2 EKD. Trimming took 2 bases from V and 0 from J; bases not matched to a gene: 10. The CDR3 length is 21 residues. In DNA form, the CDR3 reads TGTGCCTGTGACAACGTCCTGGGGGATACGCGAAGCTCCTGGGACACCCGACAGATGTTTTTC. It specifies CACDNVLGDTRSSWDTRQMFF.

Remarks on this clone: This may come from a read error, since a much larger clone is one base off. V usage is TRDV2 and J usage is TRDJ3, with 9 bases that match TRDD3. This CDR3 comprises 18 residues. Germline V lookup: CDR1 GEAIGNYY, CDR2 EKD. CDR3 bases: TGTGCCTGTGATCCACTGGGGGAGAGCTCCTGGGGCACCCGACAGATGTTTTTC. Translated: CACDPLGESSWGTRQMFF.

This clone is categorized as medium-sized. The sample carries other DNA sequences with the same CDR3. V gene TRDV2 combines with J gene TRDJ3, with TRDD3 matching over 11 bases. CDR3 length: 18 amino acids. V dropped 0 bases and J dropped 0; count of bases not matched to a gene: 0. CDR1 GEAIGNYY and CDR2 EKD come from the germline V gene. CDR3 nucleotides: TGTGCCTGTGACACCACTGGGGGATACTCCTGGGACACCCGACAGATGTTTTTC. Translation gives CACDTTGGYSWDTRQMFF.

This clone is deemed medium-sized (0.01 to 0.1%). The chain employs TRDV2 and TRDJ2, with 10 bases matching TRDD3. The CDR3 length is 18 residues. Germline CDR1 and CDR2: GEAIGNYY and EKD. With V trimmed by 0 bases and J by 0 bases, 6 bases remained unmatched. CDR3 residues: CACDTLGLGDALTAQLFF. DNA of the CDR3: TGTGCCTGTGACACCCTCGGACTGGGGGATGCTTTGACAGCACAACTCTTCTTT.

This chain uses TRDV1 with TRDJ1; D is unresolved. Germline assignment: CDR1 TSWWSYY and CDR2 QGS. Trimming pared 0 bases from V and 6 bases from J, leaving 14 bases between. The CDR3 has 15 residues. The CDR3 region has the DNA TGTGCTCTTGGGGAACTAGCTATGCCCGGCTATAAACTCATCTTT. Residues: CALGELAMPGYKLIF.

This clone was found a few times. This could be a read error, since a much larger clone is one nucleotide away. Other DNA sequences in the sample encode the same CDR3. The chain combines TRDV2 with TRDJ1; 13 positions agree with TRDD3. CDR1 GEAIGNYY and CDR2 EKD come from the germline V gene. CDR3 size: 15 residues. CDR3 amino acids: CACDYWGIRTDKLIF. CDR3 DNA: TGCGCCTGTGACTACTGGGGGATACGCACCGATAAACTCATCTTT.

This clone was counted between two and nine times. One junction end does not reproduce the germline sequence, and a read error may be involved. The same CDR3 can be traced to other DNA sequences in this sample. The chain has TRDV2 and TRDJ2; TRDD3 aligns across 8 bases. The V gene's germline CDR1 is GEAIGNYY and CDR2 EKD. This CDR3 spans 15 amino acids. CDR3 DNA: TGCGCCTGTGATGACCTGGGGGATTTGACAGCACAACTCTTCTTT. Translated: CACDDLGDLTAQLFF.

To note about this clone: One end of the junction does not line up with germline, which may come from a read error. Other nucleotide sequences in the sample specify the same CDR3. This sequence joins TRDV2 and TRDJ1, with TRDD3 identical over 11 bases. Germline-derived CDR1 and CDR2 are GEAIGNYY and EKD. CDR3 length equals 16 residues. CDR3 in amino acids: CACDTVGGYASDKLIF. The CDR3 DNA reads as TGTGCTTGTGACACCGTTGGGGGATACGCTTCCGATAAACTCATCTTT.

Note on this clone: TCRdb's listed protein matches a much larger clone and diverges from this DNA's translation at residue 3, likely through a read error; the protein shown comes from the DNA. The chain links TRDV2 to TRDJ2; 13 bases fit TRDD3. This CDR3 contains 18 residues. CDR1 and CDR2 (germline): GEAIGNYY, EKD. CDR3 loop: CARDTILGDTSLTAQLFF. CDR3 sequence (DNA): TGTGCCCGTGACACGATACTGGGGGATACGTCGTTGACAGCACAACTCTTCTTT.

J is TRDJ3 and V is TRDV2, with 9 bases matching TRDD3. Germline loops: CDR1 GEAIGNYY, CDR2 EKD. After removal of 1 base from V and 0 bases from J, the junction contained 3 bases not matched to a gene. The CDR3 is made up of 18 amino acids. In nucleotides, the CDR3 is TGTGCCTGTGACACGAACTGGGGGAGCTCCTGGGACACCCGACAGATGTTTTTC. It codes for CACDTNWGSSWDTRQMFF.

On this clone itself: This may come from a read error, since a much larger clone is one base off. This chain joins TRDV2 and TRDJ3, with a tentative D call TRDD3 (6 bases). CDR1 and CDR2 (germline): GEAIGNYY, EKD. The CDR3 totals 20 residues. The CDR3 sequence is CASDTVGGPESSWDTRQMFF. CDR3 bases: TGTGCCAGTGACACCGTTGGGGGGCCGGAGAGCTCCTGGGACACCCGACAGATGTTTTTC.

The sample holds a few counts of this clone. This chain joins TRDV2 and TRDJ3; 10 bases align to TRDD3. CDR3 length equals 19 residues. Germline V lookup: CDR1 GEAIGNYY, CDR2 EKD. Trimming cost V 4 bases and J 0 bases; bases outside gene matches: 8. CDR3 protein: CACDPTGGSFSWDTRQMFF. CDR3 coding DNA: TGTGCCTGTGATCCTACTGGGGGATCTTTCTCCTGGGACACCCGACAGATGTTTTTC.

On this clone itself: Sequence at one end of the junction differs from germline and may be a read error. The J gene is TRDJ3, the V gene TRDV2; TRDD3 matches at 12 bases. Germline-derived CDR1 and CDR2 are GEAIGNYY and EKD. The CDR3 covers 19 residues. This chain's CDR3 is CACDTVGTGGYWDARQMFF. CDR3 bases: TGTGCCTGTGACACCGTTGGAACTGGGGGATACTGGGACGCCCGACAGATGTTTTTC.

Concerning this clone itself: Translating this DNA gives a protein that differs at residue 13 from the TCRdb one, which belongs to a much larger clone; a read error is likely, and the protein shown is this translation. CDR3 region: CACDEYWGSSWDARQMFF. The CDR3 nucleotides are TGTGCCTGTGACGAGTACTGGGGGAGCTCCTGGGACGCCCGACAGATGTTTTTC. V is TRDV2 and J is TRDJ3, with 9 nucleotides matching TRDD3. The CDR3 loop spans 18 amino acids. Germline V CDR1 and CDR2: GEAIGNYY, EKD.

This clone was counted a few times. One end of the junction fails to match germline, which may point to a read error. The rearrangement uses TRDV2 and TRDJ1, with 12 bases lining up with TRDD3. The germline V gene has CDR1 GEAIGNYY and CDR2 EKD. There are 13 residues in the CDR3. The CDR3 region is CACDVLGDTKIIF. The CDR3, as DNA: TGTGCCTGTGACGTACTGGGGGATACTAAAATCATCTTT.

In its sample, this clone ranks as medium-sized. The chain is built from TRDV2 and TRDJ3; TRDD3 matches at 11 bases. The length of the CDR3 is 19 residues. The V and J ends lost 0 bases and 2 bases, in that order; junction bases with no gene match: 5. The germline V gene encodes CDR1 GEAIGNYY and CDR2 EKD. The CDR3 DNA reads TGTGCCTGTGACACCGTGGTGGGGGATACGACCTGGGACACCCGACAGATGTTTTTC. Protein sequence: CACDTVVGDTTWDTRQMFF.

This clone was found a few times. The protein given by TCRdb reflects a much larger clone and differs at residue 10 from this DNA's translation, likely from a read error; the protein shown is the DNA's translation. The V and J genes are TRDV2 and TRDJ2, with TRDD3 matching over 11 bases. J was trimmed by 4 bases and V by 2 bases; bases with no gene match: 2. CDR3 length equals 15 residues. CDR1 is GEAIGNYY, CDR2 EKD, per germline. The CDR3 DNA sequence: TGTGCCTGTGACAACTGGGGGATAAAGACAGCACAACTCTTCTTT. Amino acids: CACDNWGIKTAQLFF.

By share, this clone ranks as medium-sized (0.01 to 0.1%). The chain has TRDV2 and TRDJ2, with 8 bases matching TRDD3. CDR3 length equals 16 residues. V lost 1 base, J lost 0 bases, and 3 bases stayed unmatched. Germline V gives CDR1 GEAIGNYY, CDR2 EKD. CDR3: CACDTLGETLTAQLFF. Here the CDR3 DNA reads TGTGCCTGTGACACGCTGGGGGAAACTTTGACAGCACAACTCTTCTTT.

This clone was picked up a small number of times. The TCRdb protein, from a much larger clone, departs from this DNA's translation at residue 16, likely by read error; the protein shown derives from the DNA. The chain has TRDV2 and TRDJ3, with 12 bases aligning to TRDD3. The CDR3 consists of 18 residues. Per germline, CDR1 GEAIGNYY and CDR2 EKD. Here the CDR3 reads CACDTLLGDTWDTRQIFF. The CDR3 DNA sequence: TGTGCCTGTGACACTCTACTGGGGGATACCTGGGACACCCGACAGATTTTTTTC.

In the case of this clone: A much larger clone differs by one base, so this may be a read error. The rearrangement joins TRDV2 to TRDJ3; D is uncertain. Trimming stripped 0 bases from V and 0 bases from J, with 14 bases between. CDR1 is GEAIGNYY and CDR2 is EKD in the germline V gene. The CDR3 length is 19 residues. The CDR3 reads CACDTVRSKSSWDTRQMFF. DNA of the CDR3: TGTGCCTGTGACACCGTGCGATCCAAAAGCTCCTGGGACACCCGACAGATGTTTTTC.

Relative to its sample, this clone is medium-sized. Other nucleotide sequences in the sample specify the same CDR3. The V call is TRDV2, the J call TRDJ1; 13 bases match TRDD3. The CDR3 is 17 amino acids. Germline CDR1 is GEAIGNYY and CDR2 is EKD. V shed 2 bases and J 0 bases; nucleotides not matched to a gene: 5. The chain's CDR3 is CACDSTGGYAYTDKLIF. CDR3 coding DNA: TGTGCCTGTGACAGTACTGGGGGATACGCGTACACCGATAAACTCATCTTT.

Concerning this clone itself: TCRdb shows a much larger clone's protein in place of this DNA's translation, and the two differ at residue 9, likely through a read error; the protein shown is translated from the DNA. The chain is built from TRDV2 and TRDJ3, with 7 bases identical to TRDD3. From germline, CDR1 is GEAIGNYY and CDR2 EKD. This CDR3 has 17 amino acids. The ends lost 0 bases at V and 3 bases at J; junction bases unmatched: 4. The CDR3 is CACDTWGSFWDTRQMFF. CDR3 DNA: TGTGCCTGTGACACCTGGGGGAGCTTCTGGGACACCCGACAGATGTTTTTC.

The table lists this clone with a few counts. At residue 9, the translated DNA and the protein in TCRdb do not agree; the protein given here is derived from the DNA. The V gene is TRDV2, the J gene TRDJ3; D perhaps matches TRDD3 (6 bases). The CDR3 is made up of 18 amino acids. CDR1 and CDR2 (germline): GEAIGNYY, EKD. The V end was cut by 2 bases, the J end by 0 bases, with 13 bases between. The CDR3 region is CACDILGPNSWDTRQMFF. Written as DNA, the CDR3 is TGTGCCTGTGACATACTGGGCCCCAACTCCTGGGACACCCGACAGATGTTTTTC.